Sequencing of this T cell receptor beta chain was carried out in a study of beta chain features in type 1 diabetes. Study summary: Healthy donors, compared against patients, showed similar age, gender and cell yields.

This clone was observed a few times. The antigen remains undetermined. Study findings and constraints: Within each of all four CD4+ subsets, Type 1 diabetes patients had TCRB CDR3s that were moderately but significantly shorter. Relative to healthy donors, patients appeared to have naive, central memory and Treg TCRB repertoires that were more similar.

What was sequenced were expressed TCRB transcripts, since all of the isolated RNA had been reverse transcribed. The assay was immunoSEQ multiplex PCR, and TCRdb's table has in-frame clones only and misses some. The sample yields fewer than 350,000 clones, approximately 16% seen once. With 7 bases removed from V and 0 bases from J, the gap between germline ends came to 12 bases. CDR3 length: 14 amino acids. The germline V gene has CDR1 MDHEN and CDR2 SYDVKM. The sequence derives from a man in his late teens or twenties with type 1 diabetes. V usage is TRBV28 and J usage is TRBJ1-1, with D perhaps TRBD1 (5 bases). The sample comprised naive CD4+ T cells from blood. The CDR3 nucleotides read TGTGCCAGCAATATGACAGCCCTGAACACTGAAGCTTTCTTT. As protein: CASNMTALNTEAFF.